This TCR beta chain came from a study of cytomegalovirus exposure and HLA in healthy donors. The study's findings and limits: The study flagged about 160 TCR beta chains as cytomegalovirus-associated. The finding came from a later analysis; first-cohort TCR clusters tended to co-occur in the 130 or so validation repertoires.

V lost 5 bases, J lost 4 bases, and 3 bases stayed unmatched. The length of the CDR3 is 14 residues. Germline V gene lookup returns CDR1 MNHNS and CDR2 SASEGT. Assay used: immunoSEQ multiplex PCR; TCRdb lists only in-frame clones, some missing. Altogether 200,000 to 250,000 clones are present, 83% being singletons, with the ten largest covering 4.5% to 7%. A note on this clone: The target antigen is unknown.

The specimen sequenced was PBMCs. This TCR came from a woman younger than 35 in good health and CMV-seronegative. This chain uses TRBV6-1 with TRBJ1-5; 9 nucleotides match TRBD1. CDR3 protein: CASSSGTGNQPQHF. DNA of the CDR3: TGTGCCAGCAGTTCCGGGACAGGGAATCAGCCCCAGCATTTT.